The 6 T cell receptor beta chains presented below share a single source sample, sequenced in a study of cytomegalovirus exposure and HLA in healthy donors. This PCR relied on a set of 60 Vbeta primers and 13 Jbeta primers. Sequenced by immunoSEQ multiplex PCR; TCRdb stores in-frame clones only, minus some. Its table lists some 55,000 clones. Sequenced sample: PBMCs. These TCRs come from a middle-aged woman in good health and CMV-seronegative.

The genes are TRBV10-3 and TRBJ2-7; 7 nucleotides match TRBD2. The CDR3 is 14 residues long. Germline V gives CDR1 ENHRY, CDR2 SYGVKD. V lost 3 bases to trimming and J lost 3 bases; unmatched junction nucleotides: 5. In DNA, the CDR3 is TGTGCCATCAGTGACGTTCCTAGCGGCTACGAGCAGTACTTC. Translated, it gives CAISDVPSGYEQYF.

V and J are TRBV7-7 and TRBJ2-3; TRBD1 aligns across 9 bases. The CDR3 spans 16 residues. The V gene's germline CDR1 is SSHAT and CDR2 FNYEAQ (reference sequence). The V gene end was trimmed by 6 bases and the J gene end by 5 bases; junction bases not matched to a gene: 12. This CDR3 reads CASSQTGTGFGDTQYF. For the CDR3, the DNA is TGTGCCAGCAGTCAGACCGGGACAGGGTTTGGAGATACGCAGTATTTT.

This sequence joins TRBV18 and TRBJ2-5; the D is unclear. V lost 2 bases and J 2 bases, leaving 3 bases between the germline ends. The CDR3 has 12 amino acids. Germline V gene sequence: CDR1 KGHSH, CDR2 LQKENI. This CDR3 reads CASSPEQETQYF. CDR3 coding DNA: TGTGCCAGCTCACCAGAGCAAGAGACCCAGTACTTC.

The V gene is TRBV5-1, the J gene TRBJ2-3, with D possibly matching TRBD2 (6 bases). The germline CDR1 and CDR2 sequences are SGHRS and YFSETQ. Trimming cost V 0 bases and J 0 bases, with 17 bases left between them. The CDR3 covers 18 residues. CDR3 region: CASSLARGSGPSTDTQYF. In DNA, the CDR3 is TGCGCCAGCAGCTTGGCGAGGGGTAGCGGTCCTAGCACAGATACGCAGTATTTT.

This chain connects TRBV11-3 to TRBJ2-5, with 10 positions matching TRBD1. V shed 2 bases and J 5 bases; nucleotides not matched to a gene: 5. The CDR3 extends over 15 amino acids. Germline V gives CDR1 SGHNT, CDR2 YENEEA. CDR3 bases: TGTGCCAGCAGCTTATCGACAGGGGGCTTGGAGACCCAGTACTTC. Protein product: CASSLSTGGLETQYF.

V gene TRBV6-4 combines with J gene TRBJ2-1; 8 positions agree with TRBD1. This CDR3 is 17 amino acids long. V was clipped by 3 bases and J by 0 bases; unmatched bases: 7. CDR1 is MRHNA, CDR2 SNTAGT, per germline. Written as DNA, the CDR3 is TGTGCCAGCAGTGAAAGACAGGGGCCCCTCTCCTACAATGAGCAGTTCTTC. Its translation is CASSERQGPLSYNEQFF.